The rows below give T cell receptor beta chains drawn from one sample of a study of T-cell reconstitution after alpha-beta-depleted transplantation in children. Each CDR3 protein gets one entry after TCRdb re-called the PCR reads with MiXCR. Here the sample spans about 90,000 distinct CDR3 sequences, less than 20% being singletons. The starting material was PBMCs, mostly from graft donor cells, obtained 180 days after TCRalphabeta/CD19-depleted stem cell transplant. The receptors were gathered from a male patient between 2 and 10 years old who had a stem cell transplant for acute lymphoblastic leukemia, so the T cells may come from the graft donor. CDR3s leave out the opening cysteine and the closing phenylalanine or tryptophan.

TRBJ1-2,TRBV24-1,ATSARDRAYGYT
TRBJ1-3,TRBV6-1,ASTQSFSGNTIY
TRBJ2-3,TRBV12-3/TRBV12-4,ASSFAQGGWDTDTQY
TRBJ1-3,TRBV30,AWSGLPSGNTIY
TRBJ2-1,TRBV27,ASSNLGLAEPEEQF
TRBJ2-5,TRBV25-1,ASSPWGETQY
TRBJ1-5,TRBV7-8,ASSLDRDQPQH
TRBJ1-2,TRBV13,ASSLGWPNYGYT
TRBJ2-3,TRBV10-1,ASSDVGLAGRRMVQY
TRBJ1-1,TRBV25-1,ASSEYGVRAEAF
TRBJ1-5,TRBV27,ASSWTTGVQPQH
TRBJ2-1,TRBV12-3/TRBV12-4,ASSSIAGASYNEQF
TRBJ2-1,TRBV29-1,SVEVPSGANPSNEQF
TRBJ2-5,TRBV7-2,ASSPPFAGAQETQY
TRBJ2-1,TRBV24-1,ATSRGYSYNEQF
TRBJ2-7,TRBV28,ASSPGYSYEQY
TRBJ2-1,TRBV24-1,ATSDLWGNEQF
TRBJ1-1,TRBV7-8,ASTAGGADTEAF
TRBJ2-7,TRBV6-1,ASSGGGAFEQY
TRBJ2-3,TRBV7-2,ASSLAPGSTDTQY
TRBJ1-4,TRBV5-1,ASRLITGPNEKLF
TRBJ2-7,TRBV11-2,ASSSLGSEQY
TRBJ1-1,TRBV5-1,ASSPLKGTGGNTEAF
TRBJ2-7,TRBV7-2,ASSLDSQGPYEQY
TRBJ2-1,TRBV5-6,ASTIKPGLALNEQF
TRBJ1-5,TRBV5-5,ASSLATGGQPQH
TRBJ1-5,TRBV3-1,ASSQGSHDSQPQH
TRBJ1-2,TRBV12-3/TRBV12-4,AGMTGPNYGYT
TRBJ2-5,TRBV10-3,AISESNSGIHPARWETQY
TRBJ2-3,TRBV20-1,SARGTSGRTDTQY
TRBJ1-3,TRBV6-1,ASRPQWLSGNTIY
TRBJ1-2,TRBV29-1,SVADYRENYGYP
TRBJ1-5,TRBV6-5,ASSYEGTAFNQPQH
TRBJ1-5,TRBV2,ASSFRDSYQPRH
TRBJ1-5,TRBV6-1,ASSDTYSNQPQH
TRBJ1-2,TRBV5-6,ASSGGQGRGYGYT
TRBJ1-3,TRBV12-3/TRBV12-4,ASSLGDRGTIY
TRBJ2-1,TRBV20-1,SARPTTHEQF
TRBJ1-6,TRBV28,ASRIGTTLGHSPLH
TRBJ2-3,TRBV11-2,ASSSWVGTDTQY
TRBJ2-1,TRBV20-1,SARSSAIYNEQF
TRBJ2-1,TRBV5-1,ASSLTSGGLGEQF
TRBJ1-4,TRBV5-1,ASSPEVSANEKLF
TRBJ1-5,TRBV5-1,ASSLRGEGSQPQH
TRBJ2-7,TRBV11-2,ASSLDQGSYEQY
TRBJ1-1,TRBV10-2,ASIGTGVTAF
TRBJ1-4,TRBV6-1,ANRPIGKGKLF
TRBJ2-7,TRBV3-1,ASSQSGYEQY
TRBJ1-2,TRBV7-2,ASSLGPSNYGYT
TRBJ2-7,TRBV5-1,ASSLGLLSYEQY
TRBJ2-3,TRBV7-2,ASSGFGASGDTQY
TRBJ2-7,TRBV12-1,ASSLLYEQY
TRBJ1-1,TRBV4-1,ASSQGPVGRNTEAF
TRBJ2-3,TRBV3-1,ASSQERLAGDTDTQY
TRBJ2-1,TRBV20-1,GGRAYNEQF